The 14 T cell receptor beta chains given below trace back to one sample, sequenced in a study of cytomegalovirus exposure and HLA in healthy donors. Vbeta (60) and Jbeta (13) primers were used in the PCR. The assay was immunoSEQ multiplex PCR, and TCRdb's table has in-frame clones only and misses some. The table has more than 100,000 clones, roughly 85% seen once. Sequencing was done on a sample of PBMCs. All receptors derive from a man aged 40-49 years in good health and CMV-seronegative.

In DNA, the CDR3 is TGTGCCAGCAGTTACTTAAAGGGAGGGGGGGAGACCCAGTACTTC. Protein: CASSYLKGGGETQYF. The chain combines TRBV6-6 with TRBJ2-5; a possible D gene is TRBD2 (7 bases). The CDR3 consists of 15 residues. V dropped 1 base and J dropped 5 bases, with 14 bases sitting between them. Germline CDR1 and CDR2: MNHNY and SVGAGI (reference sequence).

V is TRBV10-3 and J is TRBJ1-5, with 7 bases identical to TRBD1. The junction had 4 bases not matched to a gene; V was cut back by 5 bases and J by 3 bases. This CDR3 has 14 residues. The V gene's germline CDR1 is ENHRY and CDR2 SYGVKD. CDR3 loop: CAISNDRVNQPQHF. The CDR3 DNA follows: TGTGCCATCAGTAACGACAGGGTCAATCAGCCCCAGCATTTT.

This chain joins TRBV29-1 and TRBJ2-1; D gene unclear. Germline loops: CDR1 SQVTM, CDR2 ANQGSEA. CDR3 size: 14 residues. The germline V and J ends were trimmed by 2 bases and 0 bases, with 8 bases remaining between them. CDR3 coding DNA: TGCAGCGTTGAACCAGAAAGCTCCTACAATGAGCAGTTCTTC. This gives the protein CSVEPESSYNEQFF.

This clone has a handful of counts. The chain joins TRBV11-1 to TRBJ1-1, with TRBD1 matching over 7 bases. The V gene end was trimmed by 5 bases and the J gene end by 0 bases; junction bases not matched to a gene: 9. The CDR3 runs 16 residues. Germline V gene data show CDR1 as SGHAT and CDR2 as FQDESV (reference sequence). The DNA for the CDR3 is TGTGCCAGCAGCCCCCCTACGGGACAGATGAACACTGAAGCTTTCTTT. It is translated as CASSPPTGQMNTEAFF.

This clone came up once. The J gene is TRBJ2-5, the V gene TRBV7-8, with no clear D. There are 13 residues in the CDR3. V lost 1 base, J lost 5 bases, and 8 bases lay in between. Germline V gene lookup returns CDR1 SGHVS and CDR2 FQNEAQ. CDR3 loop: CASSLGHKETQYF. The CDR3 DNA is TGTGCCAGCAGCTTAGGACATAAGGAGACCCAGTACTTC. The variable domain in full, with the rest retrieved from reference TRBV7-8 and TRBJ2-5, is GAGVSQSPRYKVAKRGQDVALRCDPISGHVSLFWYQQALGQGPEFLTYFQNEAQLDKSGLPSDRFFAERPEGSVSTLKIQRTQQEDSAVYLCASSLGHKETQYFGPGTRLLVL.

The CDR3 sequence is CAISGTGNRAFF. The CDR3 DNA is TGTGCCATCAGTGGGACAGGGAACAGAGCTTTCTTT. V usage is TRBV10-3 and J usage is TRBJ1-1; 8 nucleotides align to TRBD1. V gave up 4 bases and J gave up 10 bases; unmatched junction bases: 5. CDR1 is ENHRY, CDR2 SYGVKD, per germline. The CDR3 extends over 12 amino acids.

This clone has only a few counts. The chain employs TRBV6-6 and TRBJ2-2, with TRBD2 matching 9 bases. The CDR3 has 14 residues. CDR1 MNHNY and CDR2 SVGAGI come from the germline V gene (reference sequence). V shed 7 bases and J 6 bases; nucleotides not matched to a gene: 6. The CDR3 is CASIRREGPGELFF. The CDR3, as DNA: TGTGCCAGCATAAGGCGGGAGGGCCCCGGGGAGCTGTTTTTT.

This clone was seen only a few times. The V gene is TRBV7-6, the J gene TRBJ2-1, with D perhaps matching TRBD1 (6 bases). From germline, CDR1 is SGHVS and CDR2 FNYEAQ. The CDR3 has 13 residues. V lost 1 base and J 6 bases, leaving 7 bases between the germline ends. The CDR3, as DNA: TGTGCCAGCAGCTTAGAAGGGGGCAATGAGCAGTTCTTC. Amino acid sequence: CASSLEGGNEQFF.

This sequence joins TRBV9 and TRBJ2-5; D possibly corresponds to TRBD2 (7 bases). Per the germline V gene, CDR1 is SGDLS and CDR2 is YYNGEE. CDR3 length: 15 residues. Trimming cost V 1 base and J 5 bases, with 15 bases left between them. The CDR3 coding sequence is TGTGCCAGCAGCGTAAATTGGGGGGGCCTGGAGACCCAGTACTTC. Amino acid sequence: CASSVNWGGLETQYF.

The V call is TRBV4-1, the J call TRBJ2-3, with TRBD2 matching over 7 bases. Per germline, CDR1 MGHRA and CDR2 YSYEKL. This CDR3 is built from 16 residues. V lost 7 bases and J lost 0; bases outside the gene matches: 10. In nucleotides, the CDR3 is TGCGCCAGCACCCGGTCGCTAGCGGAAAGCACAGATACGCAGTATTTT. Amino acid sequence: CASTRSLAESTDTQYF.

This chain's CDR3 is CASSADRVSPLHF. The CDR3 nucleotides are TGTGCCAGCAGCGCGGACAGGGTCTCACCCCTCCACTTT. This chain connects TRBV5-6 to TRBJ1-6; 8 nucleotides match TRBD1. The germline gives CDR1 SGHDT, CDR2 YYEEEE. J gave up 10 bases and V 4 bases, and 4 bases lay outside the gene matches. CDR3 length: 13 residues.

The rearrangement uses TRBV29-1 and TRBJ2-3; 8 nucleotides agree with TRBD2. Germline V gene lookup returns CDR1 SQVTM and CDR2 ANQGSEA. J was trimmed by 2 bases and V by 3 bases; bases with no gene match: 10. CDR3 length equals 16 residues. The CDR3 nucleotides are TGCAGCGTTGAGACGGGGGGGGAGGACTTCACAGATACGCAGTATTTT. It encodes CSVETGGEDFTDTQYF.

The chain has TRBV6-1 and TRBJ2-1, with a tentative D call TRBD2 (6 bases). The CDR3 spans 14 residues. Germline CDR1 MNHNS, CDR2 SASEGT. The V end lost 6 bases, the J end lost 7 bases, and 16 bases lay between the germline ends. CDR3 region: CASSIPRDFNEQFF. CDR3 in DNA: TGTGCCAGCAGCATACCCCGGGACTTTAATGAGCAGTTCTTC.

The chain joins TRBV6-4 to TRBJ2-3; D may be TRBD2 (6 bases). The CDR3 loop spans 13 amino acids. Germline V gene sequence: CDR1 MRHNA, CDR2 SNTAGT. Trimming shortened V by 4 bases and J by 5 bases, and 10 bases separated the two germline ends. CDR3 sequence reads: CASSVDGGDTQYF. The CDR3 nucleotides read TGTGCCAGCAGTGTCGACGGGGGAGATACGCAGTATTTT.